A single sample gave rise to the 7 T cell receptor beta chains below, sequenced in a study of CD8 T cells in ankylosing spondylitis. Broader study findings: A motif of roughly 8 highly homologous TCR beta variants was seen as apparently characteristic of ankylosing spondylitis blood.

TCRdb reprocessed the 5' RACE reads via MiXCR and lists one record per CDR3 protein. The top ten clones hold about a fifth of a sample with over 600,000 distinct CDR3 sequences, around 20% of them seen once. For these TCRs, the target antigens are not known. Input material: blood, either unsorted or a sorted T cell fraction (not recorded which). These receptors were taken from a male donor with ankylosing spondylitis.

The CDR3 DNA follows: TGTGCCACCCAGAGGCAGGCCGCAGATACGCAGTATTTT. This encodes CATQRQAADTQYF. This chain uses TRBV7-9 with TRBJ2-3; D is uncertain. The germline gives CDR1 SEHNR, CDR2 FQNEAQ (reference sequence). The CDR3 extends over 13 amino acids. V lost 10 bases to trimming and J lost 4 bases, with 15 bases between them.

The chain uses TRBV4-1 and TRBJ2-1; D is possibly TRBD2 (5 bases). V was trimmed by 0 bases and J by 8 bases, leaving 14 bases between them. CDR3 size: 15 residues. The V gene's germline CDR1 is MGHRA and CDR2 YSYEKL. The CDR3 DNA follows: TGCGCCAGCAGCCAAGACCGGCGGGCTGACGATGAGCAGTTCTTC. Translating gives CASSQDRRADDEQFF.

The rearrangement links TRBV7-6 to TRBJ2-7; 10 nucleotides line up with TRBD1. The junction had 10 bases not matched to a gene; V was cut back by 4 bases and J by 7 bases. The CDR3 covers 15 residues. The germline V gene encodes CDR1 SGHVS and CDR2 FNYEAQ. CDR3 residues: CASSSEGTGVGEQYF. In DNA, the CDR3 is TGTGCCAGCAGCTCCGAAGGGACAGGGGTAGGAGAGCAGTACTTC.

The J gene is TRBJ1-6, the V gene TRBV20-1; 8 bases align to TRBD1. CDR1 and CDR2 from the germline V gene are DFQATT and SNEGSKA (reference sequence). There are 15 residues in the CDR3. Trimming at V came to 6 bases and at J to 3 bases, leaving 7 bases not matched to a gene. This chain's CDR3 is CSAPTGGVYNSPLHF. The CDR3 coding sequence is TGCAGTGCCCCCACAGGGGGAGTCTATAATTCACCCCTCCACTTT.

The sample holds a few counts of this clonotype. The chain couples TRBV28 to TRBJ2-4; 10 bases map to TRBD1. The junction had 4 bases not matched to a gene; V was cut back by 5 bases and J by 0 bases. Germline V gives CDR1 MDHEN, CDR2 SYDVKM. The CDR3 runs 16 residues. The CDR3 sequence is CASSRQGAIAKNIQYF. The CDR3 DNA follows: TGTGCCAGCAGTCGACAGGGGGCTATAGCCAAAAACATTCAGTACTTC.

The chain employs TRBV24-1 and TRBJ2-1; the match to TRBD1 covers 8 bases. Germline-derived CDR1 and CDR2 are KGHDR and SFDVKD. V lost 4 bases to trimming and J lost 3 bases; unmatched junction nucleotides: 10. The CDR3 extends over 17 amino acids. This chain's CDR3 is CATSDRNGQGLYNEQFF. Here the CDR3 DNA reads TGTGCCACCAGTGACCGAAACGGACAGGGTCTCTACAATGAGCAGTTCTTC.

This clonotype has just a few counts. The chain employs TRBV7-3 and TRBJ1-6; D is unresolved. CDR1 and CDR2 from the germline V gene are SGHTA and FQGTGA. V gave up 1 base and J gave up 7 bases, with 8 bases separating them. This CDR3 region has 14 residues. CDR3 in amino acids: CASSLNSANSPLHF. The CDR3 bases are TGTGCCAGCAGCTTAAACAGCGCAAATTCACCCCTCCACTTT. The whole variable domain, remainder taken from reference TRBV7-3 and TRBJ1-6, is GAGVSQTPSNKVTEKGKYVELRCDPISGHTALYWYRQSLGQGPEFLIYFQGTGAADDSGLPNDRFFAVRPEGSVSTLKIQRTERGDSAVYLCASSLNSANSPLHFGNGTRLTVT.